These 18 T cell receptor beta chains originate from one sample sequenced in a study of Graves' ophthalmopathy and Graves' hyperthyroidism. Amplification of the TCR beta CDR3 regions used RNA transcripts (as template). HTBI-primed RT-PCR formed the first round, and a multiplex PCR formed the second. TCRdb reprocessed the multiplex PCR reads with MiXCR, giving one entry per CDR3 protein. The table records about 500,000 distinct CDR3 sequences, under 45% of them present only once. Material for sequencing was peripheral blood or thyroid tissue (not recorded which). The receptors come from an adult man with Graves' hyperthyroidism.

This chain links TRBV7-2 with TRBJ2-1; no reliable D call. CDR1 is SGHTA, CDR2 FQGNSA, per germline. This CDR3 region has 13 residues. V lost 3 bases to trimming and J lost 3 bases, with 6 bases between them. The CDR3 region is CASSFYNYNEQFF. CDR3 in DNA: TGTGCCAGCAGCTTTTACAACTACAATGAGCAGTTCTTC.

This chain uses TRBV11-1 with TRBJ2-7; no clear D gene. V gave up 1 base and J gave up 7 bases, with 14 bases separating them. Germline loops: CDR1 SGHAT, CDR2 FQDESV (reference sequence). This CDR3 is built from 14 residues. The CDR3 sequence is CASSLVSQDNEQYF. The CDR3 DNA reads TGTGCCAGCAGCTTAGTCTCCCAGGATAATGAGCAGTACTTC.

This chain joins TRBV19 and TRBJ1-5, with D perhaps TRBD1 (5 bases). Germline lookup yields CDR1 LNHDA and CDR2 SQIVND (reference sequence). Deletions cut 3 bases from V and 10 bases from J, with 16 bases between. The CDR3 covers 14 residues. The CDR3: CASSITGTPPPQHF. As DNA, the CDR3 is TGTGCCAGTAGTATTACGGGGACCCCTCCACCCCAGCATTTT. Together with reference TRBV19 and TRBJ1-5, the CDR3 gives the full variable domain: DGGITQSPKYLFRKEGQNVTLSCEQNLNHDAMYWYRQDPGQGLRLIYYSQIVNDFQKGDIAEGYSVSREKKESFPLTVTSAQKNPTAFYLCASSITGTPPPQHFGDGTRLSIL.

This chain uses TRBV7-2 with TRBJ2-3, with 14 bases that match TRBD2. V lost 5 bases, J lost 0 bases, and 10 bases stayed unmatched. Germline CDR1 reads SGHTA; CDR2 reads FQGNSA. This CDR3 spans 19 amino acids. The DNA of the CDR3 is TGTGCCAGCAGCCGGAGGACTAGCGGGGGGATGGGTAGCACAGATACGCAGTATTTT. This codes for CASSRRTSGGMGSTDTQYF.

This clonotype came up many times. V is TRBV7-9 and J is TRBJ1-2; tentatively, D is TRBD1 (5 bases). The CDR3 totals 14 residues. Trimming pared 5 bases from V and 4 bases from J, leaving 14 bases between. Germline V gives CDR1 SEHNR, CDR2 FQNEAQ (reference sequence). The DNA of the CDR3 is TGTGCCAGCAGCCCCGGGACTTCGGTCTATGGCTACACCTTC. As protein: CASSPGTSVYGYTF.

The table lists this clonotype with a few counts. The chain uses TRBV2 and TRBJ2-7, with 8 bases identical to TRBD1. V was clipped by 6 bases and J by 4 bases; unmatched bases: 8. Per germline, CDR1 SNHLY and CDR2 FYNNEI. CDR3 length: 14 residues. The CDR3 nucleotides are TGTGCCAGCAGGGGGACAGGCCAATCGTACGAGCAGTACTTC. As protein: CASRGTGQSYEQYF.

This clonotype occurred many times. The genes are TRBV19 and TRBJ2-5; 11 nucleotides align to TRBD1. The length of the CDR3 is 16 residues. With V trimmed by 5 bases and J by 2 bases, 7 bases remained unmatched. Germline V CDR1 and CDR2: LNHDA, SQIVND (reference sequence). The DNA of the CDR3 is TGTGCCAGTAGTCGGACCGGGACAGGGGGTCAAGAGACCCAGTACTTC. Its protein product is CASSRTGTGGQETQYF.

This chain connects TRBV7-9 to TRBJ2-7; possibly TRBD1 for D (5 bases). V dropped 6 bases and J dropped 3 bases, with 12 bases sitting between them. Germline CDR1 SEHNR, CDR2 FQNEAQ (reference sequence). CDR3 size: 13 residues. CDR3 DNA: TGTGCCAGCAGAAAGGGGTATGGCTACGAGCAGTACTTC. Its translation: CASRKGYGYEQYF.

A few counts support this clonotype. The chain has TRBV7-6 and TRBJ2-3, with TRBD1 identical over 8 bases. Trimming at V came to 5 bases and at J to 2 bases, leaving 9 bases not matched to a gene. CDR3 length: 16 residues. Germline V gives CDR1 SGHVS, CDR2 FNYEAQ. CDR3 protein: CASSPKTGATTDTQYF. For the CDR3, the DNA is TGTGCCAGCAGCCCGAAGACAGGGGCCACCACAGATACGCAGTATTTT.

This chain links TRBV15 with TRBJ2-1; 10 bases agree with TRBD2. The CDR3 consists of 15 residues. Trimming took 6 bases from V and 1 from J; bases not matched to a gene: 3. Germline lookup yields CDR1 LNHNV and CDR2 YYDKDF (reference sequence). This chain's CDR3 is CATSKTSGSYNEQFF. DNA for the CDR3: TGTGCCACCAGTAAGACTAGCGGGTCCTACAATGAGCAGTTCTTC.

This clonotype was detected many times. The chain links TRBV4-2 to TRBJ2-5; 7 bases map to TRBD1. The CDR3 has 14 residues. Germline CDR1 LGHNA, CDR2 YNFKEQ. V lost 3 bases to trimming and J lost 1 base; unmatched junction nucleotides: 2. This CDR3 is CASSHRDSQETQYF. DNA for the CDR3: TGTGCCAGCAGCCACCGGGACAGCCAAGAGACCCAGTACTTC.

This chain uses TRBV10-2 with TRBJ2-7, with TRBD1 identical over 8 bases. The CDR3 spans 15 residues. Germline V lookup: CDR1 WSHSY, CDR2 SAAADI. J gave up 0 bases and V 8 bases, and 9 bases lay outside the gene matches. This CDR3 reads CASLDGQGSSYEQYF. The CDR3, as DNA: TGCGCCAGCTTGGATGGACAGGGAAGCTCCTACGAGCAGTACTTC.

This clonotype was seen more than once but under ten times. The chain links TRBV5-5 to TRBJ1-2, with 8 positions matching TRBD1. From germline, CDR1 is SGHKS and CDR2 YYEKEE (reference sequence). Trimming at V came to 4 bases and at J to 4 bases, leaving 3 bases not matched to a gene. The CDR3 contains 13 residues. The chain's CDR3 is CASSDDRGYGYTF. DNA of the CDR3: TGTGCCAGCAGCGATGACAGGGGCTATGGCTACACCTTC.

This clonotype was seen ten or more times. The genes are TRBV11-2 and TRBJ1-4; TRBD1 aligns across 8 bases. CDR1 is SGHAT and CDR2 is FQNNGV in the germline V gene. Germline trimming cut 5 bases from V and 8 bases from J; bases unmatched to any gene: 7. This CDR3 comprises 14 residues. DNA for the CDR3: TGTGCCAGCAGCCCCGACAGGGGTCGGGAAAAACTGTTTTTT. This codes for CASSPDRGREKLFF.

This clonotype was counted a few times. The chain carries TRBV4-1 and TRBJ2-2, with D possibly being TRBD1 (6 bases). Germline values: CDR1 MGHRA, CDR2 YSYEKL. This CDR3 comprises 18 residues. V was cut by 8 bases and J by 4 bases, with 26 bases left in between. The CDR3 nucleotides read TGCGCCAGCGGTCCATGGGGGCGCAGAATCACGAGCACCGGGGAGCTGTTTTTT. As protein: CASGPWGRRITSTGELFF.

In this sample, this clonotype turned up many times. This chain connects TRBV18 to TRBJ2-5; D may be TRBD1 (5 bases). Germline V gene data show CDR1 as KGHSH and CDR2 as LQKENI. V dropped 1 base and J dropped 1 base, with 10 bases sitting between them. The CDR3 loop spans 15 amino acids. CDR3 coding DNA: TGTGCCAGCTCACCACAGGCAGGGTCCCAAGAGACCCAGTACTTC. The encoded protein is CASSPQAGSQETQYF.

With regard to this clonotype: A clone one base away is much larger, so this may be a read error. The chain couples TRBV4-1 to TRBJ2-7; D gene uncertain. The CDR3 is 14 amino acids. The V gene's germline CDR1 is MGHRA and CDR2 YSYEKL. CDR3 region: CASSEEGLSYEQYF. For the CDR3, the DNA is TGCGCCAGCAGCGAAGAAGGTTTGTCCTACGAGCAGTACTTC.

The chain links TRBV30 to TRBJ2-7; weak D call: TRBD1 (6 bases). From germline, CDR1 is GTSNPN and CDR2 SVGIG (reference sequence). This CDR3 spans 11 amino acids. The V end lost 4 bases, the J end lost 4 bases, and 8 bases lay between the germline ends. The CDR3 bases are TGTGCCTGGACAGGGGAGTACGAGCAGTACTTC. Its translation: CAWTGEYEQYF.